This T cell receptor (beta chain) stems from a study of lymphopenia after photon versus proton radiotherapy (dated by TCRdb to 2018 to 2020). Broadly, across the study: The study compared the immunological effects of photon versus proton radiation therapy in patients with gastrointestinal tumors who developed high-grade lymphopenia. The study aimed to characterize how the two radiation modalities differ in their impact on the immune system. The roughly 18 patients in the cohort had gastrointestinal tumors, were treated with either photon or proton therapy, and subsequently developed lymphopenia. Results the study describes overall, beyond this receptor: Across the cohort, an inverse correlation was found between a larger post-nadir drop in TCR diversity and overall survival time among patients who died. The survival association was examined only in patients who died, and the authors described better survival with proton therapy as a possibility, not as a demonstrated result. Once the lymphocyte count had reached its nadir, the repertoires of photon-treated patients showed oligoclonal expansion, particularly of CD8+ Temra cells, and this expansion drove the decline in diversity. During treatment, patients who received photon therapy lost naive T cells and TCR diversity and gained effector/memory populations, whereas patients who received proton therapy remained relatively stable.

As encoded in the germline V gene (reference sequence), CDR1 is MNHEY while CDR2 is SMNVEV. Trimming costs V 5 bases and J 2 bases, and their ends lie 14 bases apart. From cysteine to phenylalanine, the CDR3 is 15 amino acids long. This entry keeps only the CDR3 DNA: 45 bases, framed from base 1. Remarks on this clone: Its antigen remains undetermined. No qualities accompany the bases; no much larger clone lies one base away.

The method was the immunoSEQ multiplex PCR assay. T cell repertoires were profiled with deep sequencing of rearranged TCR beta loci together with multiparametric flow cytometry. Entries here come from immuneACCESS through TCRdb and include only in-frame sequences with V and J called. Some clones fail to appear in such tables; in the studies checked, an unresolved V gene covers under half of the shortfall, and the cause of the remainder is unknown. In all, the sample holds 55,000 to 75,000 clones, and approximately 90% of those were seen once. The leading ten clones occupy approximately 2.6% of the sample.

The rearranged chain carries TRBV27 and TRBJ2-3; the D segment could be TRBD1, given 5 matching bases. The sample here was peripheral blood, taken from a patient treated with photon-based radiotherapy. The sequence was obtained from a woman in her sixties or seventies with pancreatic cancer. The DNA reads as follows: TGTGCCAGCAGTAGCAGGGCCGGATTCACAGATACGCAGTATTTT. This codes for CASSSRAGFTDTQYF.